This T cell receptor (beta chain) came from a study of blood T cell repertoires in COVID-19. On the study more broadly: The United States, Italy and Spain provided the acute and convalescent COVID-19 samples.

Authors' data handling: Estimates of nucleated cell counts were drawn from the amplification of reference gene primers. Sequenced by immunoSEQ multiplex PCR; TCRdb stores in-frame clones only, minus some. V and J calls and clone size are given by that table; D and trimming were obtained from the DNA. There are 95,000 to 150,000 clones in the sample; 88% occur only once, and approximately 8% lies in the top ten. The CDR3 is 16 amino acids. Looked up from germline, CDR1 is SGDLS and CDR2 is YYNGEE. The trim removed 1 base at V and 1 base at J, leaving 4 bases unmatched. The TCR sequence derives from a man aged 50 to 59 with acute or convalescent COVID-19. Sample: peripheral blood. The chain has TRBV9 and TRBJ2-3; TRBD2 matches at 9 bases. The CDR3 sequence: CASSVLSSGGTDTQYF. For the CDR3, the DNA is TGTGCCAGCAGCGTACTGTCTAGCGGGGGCACAGATACGCAGTATTTT.